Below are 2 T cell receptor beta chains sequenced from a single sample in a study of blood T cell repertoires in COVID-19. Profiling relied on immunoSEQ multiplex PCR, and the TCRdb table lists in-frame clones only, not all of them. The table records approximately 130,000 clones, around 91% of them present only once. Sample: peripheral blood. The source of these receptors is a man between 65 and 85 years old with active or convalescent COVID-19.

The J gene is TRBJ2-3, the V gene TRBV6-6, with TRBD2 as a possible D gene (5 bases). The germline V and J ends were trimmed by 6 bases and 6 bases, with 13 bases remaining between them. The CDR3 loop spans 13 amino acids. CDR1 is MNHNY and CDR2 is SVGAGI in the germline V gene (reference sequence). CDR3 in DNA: TGTGCCAGCAGGGGGAGCACGGGCGATACGCAGTATTTT. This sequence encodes CASRGSTGDTQYF.

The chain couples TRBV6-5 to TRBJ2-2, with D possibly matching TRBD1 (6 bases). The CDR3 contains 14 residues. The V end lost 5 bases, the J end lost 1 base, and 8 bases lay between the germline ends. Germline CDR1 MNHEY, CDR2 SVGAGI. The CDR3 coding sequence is TGTGCCAGCAGTACGACAGGGAACACCGGGGAGCTGTTTTTT. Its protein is CASSTTGNTGELFF.